This T cell receptor beta chain was captured in a study of blood T cell repertoires in COVID-19. Across the study: PBMCs, B-cell-depleted T cells, or T cells provided the cDNA or gDNA that made up the material.

This table comes from immunoSEQ multiplex PCR, and its TCRdb copy is limited to in-frame clones, with some not included. The sample has approximately 99,000 clones; 88% are singletons. Input material: peripheral blood. The sequence was collected from a middle-aged man with COVID-19, enrolled during active disease.

CDR3 nucleotides: TGTGCCAGCAGTGGAGGGGAGGTCGGGAACACCATATATTTT. This codes for CASSGGEVGNTIYF. The genes are TRBV2 and TRBJ1-3, with a weak D call TRBD1 (5 bases). Trimming shortened V by 4 bases and J by 7 bases, and 14 bases separated the two germline ends. This CDR3 has 14 amino acids. Germline V CDR1 and CDR2: SNHLY, FYNNEI.